These T cell receptor beta chains were read from a single sample in a study of shared clonotypes between healthy human individuals. The protocol was immunoSEQ multiplex PCR, while the TCRdb copy is restricted to in-frame clones and leaves out a portion. The table has 2,500,000 or so clones, just over 90% seen once. Sequencing was carried out using naive CD4+ T cells sorted from blood. Every receptor here comes from a man aged 18 to 35 in good health. CDR3s include the opening cysteine and the closing phenylalanine or tryptophan. Where a row states a size, it is once, few, many or the class of an expanded clone; other rows omit it.

abundance: NA; v_gene: TRBV10-3; j_gene: TRBJ1-2; len: 13; CDR3aa: CATRGNANYGYTF
abundance: NA; v_gene: TRBV27; j_gene: TRBJ2-7; len: 15; CDR3aa: CASSLLQEEPYEQYF
abundance: few; v_gene: TRBV15; j_gene: TRBJ2-7; len: 16; CDR3aa: CATSRVLAGVRYEQYF
abundance: NA; v_gene: TRBV7-9; j_gene: TRBJ2-7; len: 14; CDR3aa: CASSLGGVPSTQYF
abundance: NA; v_gene: TRBV21-1; j_gene: TRBJ2-7; len: 15; CDR3aa: CASSVSGRNSYEQYF
abundance: NA; v_gene: TRBV7-2; j_gene: TRBJ2-7; len: 16; CDR3aa: CASSSPSGPFFYEQYF
abundance: NA; v_gene: TRBV4-3; j_gene: TRBJ2-1; len: 19; CDR3aa: CASSGKALAGARSYNEQFF
abundance: NA; v_gene: TRBV9; j_gene: TRBJ1-3; len: 17; CDR3aa: CASSVGGQLSTGNTIYF
abundance: NA; v_gene: TRBV19; j_gene: TRBJ2-1; len: 12; CDR3aa: CASSISNTEQFF
abundance: NA; v_gene: TRBV7-2; j_gene: TRBJ2-2; len: 12; CDR3aa: CASSVNTGELFF
abundance: NA; v_gene: TRBV19; j_gene: TRBJ2-5; len: 13; CDR3aa: CASSGQVQETQYF
abundance: few; v_gene: TRBV6-5; j_gene: TRBJ1-5; len: 14; CDR3aa: CASSYDLWGQPQHF
abundance: NA; v_gene: TRBV6-5; j_gene: TRBJ2-7; len: 15; CDR3aa: CASRIRTGGSYEQYF
abundance: NA; v_gene: TRBV6-1; j_gene: TRBJ2-1; len: 16; CDR3aa: CASSDRSGRALDEQFF
abundance: NA; v_gene: TRBV7-9; j_gene: TRBJ1-2; len: 13; CDR3aa: CASSRDSNYGYTF
abundance: NA; v_gene: TRBV5-1; j_gene: TRBJ2-1; len: 13; CDR3aa: CASSSGQGDEQFF
abundance: NA; v_gene: TRBV11-3; j_gene: TRBJ2-1; len: 18; CDR3aa: CASSSGTSGSWRDNEQFF
abundance: NA; v_gene: TRBV6-6; j_gene: TRBJ1-4; len: 14; CDR3aa: CASRLQGAGEKLFF
abundance: few; v_gene: TRBV28; j_gene: TRBJ1-1; len: 14; CDR3aa: CASTGSDKLAEAFF
abundance: NA; v_gene: TRBV6-1; j_gene: TRBJ2-3; len: 13; CDR3aa: CASSWGASDTQYF